The 22 T cell receptor beta chains in this list originate from one sample, sequenced in a study of blood T cell repertoires in COVID-19. TCRdb's copy holds only in-frame clones and misses some; the assay was immunoSEQ multiplex PCR. The sample carries approximately 220,000 clones, roughly nine tenths recorded once. The sample taken for sequencing was peripheral blood. These receptors were obtained from a man aged 35 to 55 with acute or convalescent COVID-19.

In nucleotides, the CDR3 is TGTGCCAGCAGTACAGGGGGCGAGACCCAGTACTTC. Translation gives CASSTGGETQYF. The chain uses TRBV6-2 or TRBV6-3 and TRBJ2-5; 9 bases line up with TRBD1. The CDR3 is made up of 12 amino acids. Germline V CDR1 and CDR2: MNHEY, SVGEGT. Germline trimming cut 5 bases from V and 5 bases from J; bases unmatched to any gene: 0.

The gene calls are TRBV19 and TRBJ2-3, with no clear D. Deletions cut 10 bases from V and 3 bases from J, with 17 bases between. The germline CDR1 and CDR2 sequences are LNHDA and SQIVND (reference sequence). The CDR3 covers 14 residues. In DNA form, the CDR3 reads TGTGCCACCGCATTAACCCCCGGGACAGATACGCAGTATTTT. Residues: CATALTPGTDTQYF.

CDR3 in DNA: TGTGCCAGCACCTCACAGGGGCCTGGAAACACCATATATTTT. It yields the protein CASTSQGPGNTIYF. The chain couples TRBV27 to TRBJ1-3, with 7 bases identical to TRBD1. Germline V gives CDR1 MNHEY, CDR2 SMNVEV (reference sequence). V was pared by 7 bases and J by 2 bases, with 5 bases of the junction left unmatched. The CDR3 covers 14 residues.

This chain joins TRBV19 and TRBJ2-1; TRBD1 might be the D (5 bases). With 5 bases removed from V and 0 bases from J, the gap between germline ends came to 11 bases. Per germline, CDR1 LNHDA and CDR2 SQIVND (reference sequence). The CDR3 has 15 amino acids. This CDR3 is CASSRTIGSYNEQFF. The CDR3 DNA sequence: TGTGCCAGTAGTCGGACAATCGGCTCCTACAATGAGCAGTTCTTC.

The genes are TRBV4-2 and TRBJ2-7, with 7 bases aligning to TRBD1. The V segment lost 1 base and the J segment 3 bases; nucleotides outside the gene matches: 3. The CDR3 is 14 amino acids. The germline V gene encodes CDR1 LGHNA and CDR2 YNFKEQ. The CDR3 DNA sequence: TGTGCCAGCAGCCAAGGGACAGGTTACTACGAGCAGTACTTC. Amino acids: CASSQGTGYYEQYF.

The chain links TRBV3-1 (or the pseudogene TRBV3-2) to TRBJ2-5; no clear D. V was trimmed by 4 bases and J by 0 bases, leaving 12 bases between them. The CDR3 sequence is 15 residues long. The germline gives CDR1 LGHDT, CDR2 YNNKEL (reference sequence). The CDR3: CASSLMLRYQETQYF. In nucleotides, the CDR3 is TGTGCCAGCAGCCTTATGCTAAGATACCAAGAGACCCAGTACTTC.

The chain employs TRBV24-1 and TRBJ2-1; the D gene is possibly TRBD2 (5 bases). CDR3 length: 13 amino acids. Germline CDR1 reads KGHDR; CDR2 reads SFDVKD. V was shortened by 3 bases and J by 8 bases, with 10 bases between the two germline ends. The CDR3 DNA is TGTGCCACCAGTGATAATACTAGAGATGAGCAGTTCTTC. It specifies CATSDNTRDEQFF.

The table lists this clone with a few counts. The chain carries TRBV13 and TRBJ1-2, with 7 nucleotides matching TRBD1. CDR1 is PRHDT and CDR2 is FYEKMQ in the germline V gene (reference sequence). The length of the CDR3 is 14 residues. J was trimmed by 4 bases and V by 0 bases; bases with no gene match: 2. CDR3 region: CASSLGTGSYGYTF. CDR3 coding DNA: TGTGCCAGCAGCTTAGGGACAGGGAGCTATGGCTACACCTTC.

The genes are TRBV6-5 and TRBJ2-3; D gene ambiguous. Germline values: CDR1 MNHEY, CDR2 SVGAGI. Trimming took 0 bases from V and 7 from J, leaving 8 bases between them. The length of the CDR3 is 13 residues. The CDR3 nucleotides are TGTGCCAGCAGTTACTCAGGAGCTCATACGCAGTATTTT. This translates into CASSYSGAHTQYF.

This clone appeared once. V is TRBV11-2 and J is TRBJ2-1, with TRBD2 identical over 9 bases. The germline gives CDR1 SGHAT, CDR2 FQNNGV. With 7 bases clipped from V and 6 bases from J, the junction kept 13 bases outside the gene matches. The CDR3 extends over 16 amino acids. The CDR3 DNA is TGTGCCAGCACCAAGGCCGTAGCGGGAGTAGGCAATGAGCAGTTCTTC. Its translation is CASTKAVAGVGNEQFF.

The V call is TRBV10-1, the J call TRBJ1-2; 12 bases are a match to TRBD1. Germline trimming cut 6 bases from V and 4 bases from J; bases unmatched to any gene: 6. The CDR3 length is 15 residues. Germline CDR1 is WNHNN and CDR2 is SYGVQD (reference sequence). CDR3 region: CASSAGTGGAYGYTF. The CDR3 DNA is TGCGCCAGCAGCGCGGGGACAGGGGGCGCCTATGGCTACACCTTC.

The sample holds a few counts of this clone. The chain joins TRBV3-1 (or the pseudogene TRBV3-2) to TRBJ1-3; TRBD1 is a possible D gene (5 bases). Trimming removed 1 base from V and 4 bases from J, with 14 bases in between. The CDR3 contains 16 residues. Per germline, CDR1 LGHDT and CDR2 YNNKEL (reference sequence). CDR3 in DNA: TGTGCCAGCAGCCAAGGGGTGGCCAGGGAAGGAAACACCATATATTTT. This codes for CASSQGVAREGNTIYF.

The chain joins TRBV27 to TRBJ2-2; possibly TRBD2 for D (6 bases). Germline CDR1 reads MNHEY; CDR2 reads SMNVEV (reference sequence). The V gene lost 2 bases and the J gene lost 5 bases, with 15 bases spanning the gap. This CDR3 contains 16 residues. The DNA for the CDR3 is TGTGCCAGCAGTTTAAGCGGACTAAAGCTGACCGGGGAGCTGTTTTTT. Amino acid sequence: CASSLSGLKLTGELFF.

V usage is TRBV7-3 and J usage is TRBJ2-1; TRBD2 aligns across 8 bases. Unmatched junction bases numbered 9, after V lost 4 bases and J lost 7 bases. CDR1 is SGHTA and CDR2 is FQGTGA in the germline V gene. The CDR3 extends over 15 amino acids. CDR3 sequence reads: CASSYSGLGSNEQFF. The CDR3 nucleotides are TGTGCCAGCAGCTATTCGGGACTAGGGTCTAATGAGCAGTTCTTC.

This clone was observed a single time. CDR3 sequence: CASSRDRFASTNTGELFF. As DNA, the CDR3 is TGTGCCAGCAGCAGGGACAGGTTCGCTTCGACTAACACCGGGGAGCTGTTTTTT. This chain uses TRBV5-5 with TRBJ2-2, with 8 bases matching TRBD1. V dropped 4 bases and J dropped 2; count of bases not matched to a gene: 13. Germline lookup yields CDR1 SGHKS and CDR2 YYEKEE (reference sequence). The CDR3 is made up of 18 amino acids.

This chain links TRBV14 with TRBJ2-3, with 7 bases aligning to TRBD1. J lost 2 bases, V lost 3 bases, and 5 bases had no gene match. The CDR3 is 15 amino acids. In germline, CDR1 is SGHDN, CDR2 FVKESK. The CDR3 DNA sequence: TGTGCCAGCAGCCACCCAGACAGGGACACAGATACGCAGTATTTT. Its translation is CASSHPDRDTDTQYF. The complete variable domain, with remaining parts taken from reference TRBV14 and TRBJ2-3, reads EAGVTQFPSHSVIEKGQTVTLRCDPISGHDNLYWYRRVMGKEIKFLLHFVKESKQDESGMPNNRFLAERTGGTYSTLKVQPAELEDSGVYFCASSHPDRDTDTQYFGPGTRLTVL.

The chain joins TRBV19 to TRBJ2-5; 10 bases align to TRBD1. The germline gives CDR1 LNHDA, CDR2 SQIVND (reference sequence). Losses at the gene ends were 5 bases for V and 2 bases for J; bases not matched to a gene: 5. The CDR3 is made up of 15 amino acids. The CDR3 DNA is TGTGCCAGTAGTGAGGGACAGGGGCAACAAGAGACCCAGTACTTC. The encoded protein is CASSEGQGQQETQYF.

A single count supports this clone. The chain joins TRBV5-5 to TRBJ1-4; 7 bases map to TRBD1. CDR1 and CDR2 (germline): SGHKS, YYEKEE (reference sequence). The ends lost 4 bases at V and 0 bases at J; junction bases unmatched: 9. The CDR3 totals 17 residues. The DNA of the CDR3 is TGTGCCAGCAGCCCGGACAGGTGGGGCGCAACTAATGAAAAACTGTTTTTT. This codes for CASSPDRWGATNEKLFF.

The chain couples TRBV7-9 to TRBJ2-7, with TRBD1 matching over 11 bases. The CDR3 is 13 residues long. The germline CDR1 and CDR2 sequences are SEHNR and FQNEAQ (reference sequence). CDR3 protein: CVIEDRGPREQYF. The CDR3 nucleotides read TGTGTAATAGAGGACAGGGGGCCCCGAGAGCAGTACTTC.

The J gene is TRBJ2-7, the V gene TRBV3-1 (or the pseudogene TRBV3-2); 8 nucleotides line up with TRBD1. The length of the CDR3 is 14 residues. Trimming took 4 bases from V and 0 from J; bases not matched to a gene: 2. CDR1 LGHDT and CDR2 YNNKEL come from the germline V gene (reference sequence). The CDR3 is CASSRQGISYEQYF. The CDR3, as DNA: TGTGCCAGCAGCCGACAGGGGATCTCCTACGAGCAGTACTTC.

Concerning this clone itself: This sample includes further DNA sequences coding for the same CDR3. The chain uses TRBV7-2 and TRBJ1-4; D ambiguous. Looked up from germline, CDR1 is SGHTA and CDR2 is FQGNSA. The V end was cut by 1 base, the J end by 0 bases, with 6 bases between. The CDR3 runs to 15 residues. The CDR3 bases are TGTGCCAGCAGCTTAGTCGCAGCAACTAATGAAAAACTGTTTTTT. Its translation is CASSLVAATNEKLFF.

This chain uses TRBV7-3 with TRBJ1-1; D call uncertain. V shed 3 bases and J shed 4 bases, with 12 bases lying between them. The CDR3 runs to 14 residues. In germline, CDR1 is SGHTA, CDR2 FQGTGA. The CDR3 region has the DNA TGTGCCAGCAGCTTGGATCGGGAGAGCACTGAAGCTTTCTTT. It codes for CASSLDRESTEAFF.